The source of this TCR beta chain is a study of blood T cell repertoires in COVID-19. The wider study: Acute and convalescent COVID-19 samples came from the United States, Italy and Spain. T cells, B-cell-depleted T cells, or PBMCs supplied cDNA or gDNA.

Trimming cost V 2 bases and J 6 bases, with 11 bases left between them. This CDR3 spans 14 amino acids. CDR1 and CDR2 (germline): SGHVS, FNYEAQ. Original analysis: Amplification of reference gene primers was used by the study to estimate nucleated cell counts. Produced via immunoSEQ multiplex PCR; TCRdb's table is partial and in-frame only. V, J and clone size are those of that table, while D and trimming were read from the DNA. The data show roughly 40,000 clones, 65% to 80% seen once. V is TRBV7-6 and J is TRBJ2-1, with TRBD2 as a possible D gene (5 bases). The sequence came from a man older than 75 with acute or convalescent COVID-19. The sample was peripheral blood. CDR3 protein: CASSLQRISNEQFF. In DNA form, the CDR3 reads TGTGCCAGCAGCTTACAGCGGATAAGCAATGAGCAGTTCTTC.